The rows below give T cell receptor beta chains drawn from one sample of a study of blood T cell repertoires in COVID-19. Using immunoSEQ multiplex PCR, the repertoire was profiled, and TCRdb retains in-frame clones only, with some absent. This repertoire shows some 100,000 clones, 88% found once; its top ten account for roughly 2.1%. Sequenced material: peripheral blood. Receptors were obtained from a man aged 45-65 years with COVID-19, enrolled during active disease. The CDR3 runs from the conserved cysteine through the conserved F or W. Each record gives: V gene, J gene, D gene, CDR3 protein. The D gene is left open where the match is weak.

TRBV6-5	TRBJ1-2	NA	CASTTQGRASGYTF
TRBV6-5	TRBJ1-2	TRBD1	CATQWDRVNYGYTF
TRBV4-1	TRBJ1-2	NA	CASTRTDTNYGYTF
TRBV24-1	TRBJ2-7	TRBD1	CATSDPGQGYEQYF
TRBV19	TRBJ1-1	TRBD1	CASSTGSRGLTEAFF
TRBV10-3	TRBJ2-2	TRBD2	CAISPGTSGNTGELFF
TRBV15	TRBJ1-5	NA	CATSSGLGGANQPQHF
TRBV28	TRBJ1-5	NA	CASSLPIGPNQPQHF
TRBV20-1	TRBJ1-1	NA	CSARGDREAFF
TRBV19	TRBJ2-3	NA	CASSKEGADTQYF
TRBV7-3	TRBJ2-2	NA	CASSSQGTLNTGELFF
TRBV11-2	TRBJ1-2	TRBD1	CASSLDRADGYTF
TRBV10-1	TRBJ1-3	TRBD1	CASRSGGGSPPMAIYF
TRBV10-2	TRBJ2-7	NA	CASSEPPREQYF
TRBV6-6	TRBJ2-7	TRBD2	CASRRLAGPYEQYF
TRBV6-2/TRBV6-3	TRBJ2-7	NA	CASSTPGLVSEQYF
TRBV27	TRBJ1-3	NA	CASSLGQGHSGNTIYF
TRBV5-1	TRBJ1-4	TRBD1	CASSFFGTGDEKLFF
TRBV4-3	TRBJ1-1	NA	CASSQDALGENRENTEAFF
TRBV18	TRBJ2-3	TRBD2	CASSQSGLAGTDTQYF
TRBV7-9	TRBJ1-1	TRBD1	CASSLVTGGEDTEAFF
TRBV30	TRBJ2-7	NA	CAWSVVSLGGSYEQYF
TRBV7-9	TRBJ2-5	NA	CASRLTTGETQYF
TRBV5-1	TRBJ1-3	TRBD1	CASSSQDRGLNTIYF
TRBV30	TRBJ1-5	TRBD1	CAWSVPPGQGLGQPQHF
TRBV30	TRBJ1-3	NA	CASDNESSGNTIYF
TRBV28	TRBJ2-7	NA	CASSLAYGGGDEQYF
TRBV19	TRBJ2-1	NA	CASSIQSVYNEQFF
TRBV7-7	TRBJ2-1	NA	CASSSGRGQNNEQFF
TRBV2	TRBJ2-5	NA	CASRVFGPQETQYF
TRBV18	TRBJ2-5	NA	CASSPTDLDSQETQYF
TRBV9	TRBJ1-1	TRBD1	CASSIDPGQGRRAFF
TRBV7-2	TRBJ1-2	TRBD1	CASSSRDRGHYGYTF
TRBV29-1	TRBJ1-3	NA	CSVGPNSGNTIYF
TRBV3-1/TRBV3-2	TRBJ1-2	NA	CASSLLTTGASNYGYTF
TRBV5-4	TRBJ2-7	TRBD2	CASSLVSGGASSYEQYF
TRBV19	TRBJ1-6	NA	CASSIGRDSPLHF
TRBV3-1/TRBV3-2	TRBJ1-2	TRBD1	CASSQRDRPVYGYTF
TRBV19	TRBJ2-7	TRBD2	CASSIAGTSGDEQYF
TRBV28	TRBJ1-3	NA	CASSSGAGNTIYF
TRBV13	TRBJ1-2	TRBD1	CASSLVGTGVGYTF
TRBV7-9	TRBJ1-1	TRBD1	CASSHTGVNTEAFF
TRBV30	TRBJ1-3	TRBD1	CAWSLGGGGNTIYF
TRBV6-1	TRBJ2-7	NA	CASSEYRTPIEQYF
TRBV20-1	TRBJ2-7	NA	CSASRGEQYF
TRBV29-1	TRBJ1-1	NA	CSVVRGATEAFF
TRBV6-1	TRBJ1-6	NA	CASSVNLQGNDSPLHF
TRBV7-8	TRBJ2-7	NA	CASSLELSNSYEQYF
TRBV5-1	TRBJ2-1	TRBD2	CASSMTSGAVDEQFF